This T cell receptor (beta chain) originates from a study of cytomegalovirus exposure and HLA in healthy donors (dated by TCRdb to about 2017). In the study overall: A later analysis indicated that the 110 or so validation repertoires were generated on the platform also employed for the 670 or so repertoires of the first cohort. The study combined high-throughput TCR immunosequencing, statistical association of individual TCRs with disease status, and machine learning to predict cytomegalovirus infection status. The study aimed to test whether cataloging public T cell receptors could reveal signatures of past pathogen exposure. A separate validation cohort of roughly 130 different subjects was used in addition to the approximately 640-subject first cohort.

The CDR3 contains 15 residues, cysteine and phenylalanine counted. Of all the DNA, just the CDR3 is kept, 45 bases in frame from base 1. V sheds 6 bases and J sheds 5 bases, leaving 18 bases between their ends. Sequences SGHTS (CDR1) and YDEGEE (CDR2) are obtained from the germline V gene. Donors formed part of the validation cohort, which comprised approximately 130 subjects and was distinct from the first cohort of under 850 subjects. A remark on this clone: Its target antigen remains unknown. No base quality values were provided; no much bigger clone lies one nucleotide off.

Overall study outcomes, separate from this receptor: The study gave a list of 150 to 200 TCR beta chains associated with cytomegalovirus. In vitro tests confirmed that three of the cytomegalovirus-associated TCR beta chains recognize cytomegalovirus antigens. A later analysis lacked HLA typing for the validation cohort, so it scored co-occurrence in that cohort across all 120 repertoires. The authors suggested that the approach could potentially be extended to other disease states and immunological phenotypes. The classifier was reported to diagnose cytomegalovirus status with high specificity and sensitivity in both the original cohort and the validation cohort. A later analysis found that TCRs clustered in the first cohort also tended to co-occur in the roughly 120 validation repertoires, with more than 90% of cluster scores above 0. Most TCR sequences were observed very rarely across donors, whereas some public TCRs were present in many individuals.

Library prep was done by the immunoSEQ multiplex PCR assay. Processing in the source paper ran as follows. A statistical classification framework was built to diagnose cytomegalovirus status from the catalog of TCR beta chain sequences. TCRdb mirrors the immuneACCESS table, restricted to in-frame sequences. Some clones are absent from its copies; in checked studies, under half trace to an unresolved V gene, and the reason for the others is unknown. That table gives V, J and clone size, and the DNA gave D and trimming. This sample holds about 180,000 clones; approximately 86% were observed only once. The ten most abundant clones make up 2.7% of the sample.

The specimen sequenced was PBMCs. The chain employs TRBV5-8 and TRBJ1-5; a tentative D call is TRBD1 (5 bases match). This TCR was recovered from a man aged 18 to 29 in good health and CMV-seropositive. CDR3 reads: CASNSARRGDQPQHF. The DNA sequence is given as TGTGCCAGCAACTCTGCCCGACGGGGGGATCAGCCCCAGCATTTT.